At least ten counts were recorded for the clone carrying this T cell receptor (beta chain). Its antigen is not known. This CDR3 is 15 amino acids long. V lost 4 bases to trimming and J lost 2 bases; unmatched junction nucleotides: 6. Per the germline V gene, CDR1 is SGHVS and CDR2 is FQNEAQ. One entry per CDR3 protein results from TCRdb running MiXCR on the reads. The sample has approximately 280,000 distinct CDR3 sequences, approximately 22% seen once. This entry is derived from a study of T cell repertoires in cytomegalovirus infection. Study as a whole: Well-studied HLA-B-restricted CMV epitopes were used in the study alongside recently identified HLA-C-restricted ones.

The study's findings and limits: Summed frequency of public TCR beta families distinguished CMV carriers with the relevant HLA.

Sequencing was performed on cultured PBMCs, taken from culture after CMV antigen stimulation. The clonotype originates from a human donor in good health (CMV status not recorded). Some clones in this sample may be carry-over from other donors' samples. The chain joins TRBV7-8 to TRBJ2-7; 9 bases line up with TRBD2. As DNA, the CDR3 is TGTGCCAGCAGCTCCCTAGCGGGACCAACCTACGAGCAGTACTTC. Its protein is CASSSLAGPTYEQYF.